This TCR beta chain was found in a study of regulatory T cells in long-lasting Graves disease. The sample's time point: persistent/refractory GD, antithyroid drugs over 5 years with positive TRAb. The TCR library used RNA extracted from PBMCs. One endocrinology department in Xi'an, China, was where patients came from. Many counts were recorded for this clonotype. According to the study, TCR beta libraries were built with iRepertoire HTBI primers and CDR3-region Arm-PCR. TCRdb re-called the multiplex PCR reads through MiXCR, storing one row per CDR3 protein. The table records 650,000 to 850,000 distinct CDR3 sequences, about 30% of them present only once. This sequence was found in a female donor with Graves disease. The specimen comprised peripheral blood mononuclear cells (PBMCs), sampled when the disease was refractory, from a patient treated with antithyroid drugs.

In DNA, the CDR3 is TGTGCCAGCTCGGGGGGTCGGGAGACCCAGTACTTC. Protein: CASSGGRETQYF. The V and J genes are TRBV12-3 or TRBV12-4 and TRBJ2-5, with 7 bases aligning to TRBD2. The CDR3 contains 12 residues. Trimming removed 8 bases from V and 5 bases from J; junction bases left unmatched: 5.